The 18 T cell receptor beta chains below come from one sample, sequenced in a study of T cells in Graves' hyperthyroidism and ophthalmopathy. TCR beta CDR3 regions were amplified from RNA transcripts. HTBI primers were the set used in a first-round RT-PCR of the TCR CDR3. TCRdb processed the multiplex PCR reads anew with MiXCR; each CDR3 protein has one entry. The sample lists roughly 260,000 distinct CDR3 sequences, approximately 15% seen once, with 13% in the top ten. Sequencing was done on a sample of blood. The receptors derive from a middle-aged woman with Graves' hyperthyroidism that later progressed to Graves' ophthalmopathy.

This clonotype has ten or more counts. The chain recombines TRBV5-4 with TRBJ2-1, with 15 bases fitting TRBD2. V gave up 3 bases and J gave up 7 bases; unmatched junction bases: 2. This CDR3 has 15 residues. CDR1 is SGHNT, CDR2 YYREEE, per germline (reference sequence). The CDR3: CASSWGTSGRNEQFF. The CDR3, as DNA: TGTGCCAGCAGCTGGGGGACTAGCGGGAGGAATGAGCAGTTCTTC.

This clonotype occurred many times. The chain uses TRBV9 and TRBJ1-1; 9 nucleotides line up with TRBD1. Germline V CDR1 and CDR2: SGDLS, YYNGEE. The CDR3 runs 16 residues. J was trimmed by 1 base and V by 1 base; bases with no gene match: 5. The CDR3 region is CASSVWQGQGNTEAFF. CDR3 in DNA: TGTGCCAGCAGCGTATGGCAGGGACAGGGGAACACTGAAGCTTTCTTT.

This clonotype was seen repeatedly, ten times or more. The V gene is TRBV28, the J gene TRBJ1-1; 10 nucleotides line up with TRBD1. The germline V gene has CDR1 MDHEN and CDR2 SYDVKM. This CDR3 comprises 18 residues. V shed 5 bases, J shed 8 bases, and the junction held 20 bases outside the gene matches. CDR3 sequence: CASSPFHRDPDRGLEAFF. Here the CDR3 DNA reads TGTGCCAGCAGTCCCTTCCACCGGGATCCCGACAGGGGGCTCGAAGCTTTCTTT.

This clonotype was picked up many times. The chain has TRBV19 and TRBJ1-2; no reliable D call. Germline V gene lookup returns CDR1 LNHDA and CDR2 SQIVND (reference sequence). CDR3 length: 13 residues. With 6 bases removed from V and 0 bases from J, the gap between germline ends came to 8 bases. The CDR3 is CASSERANYGYTF. The CDR3 DNA sequence: TGTGCCAGTAGCGAGCGTGCTAACTATGGCTACACCTTC.

In this sample, this clonotype turned up many times. The genes are TRBV3-1 and TRBJ2-1; D may be TRBD1 (6 bases). The CDR3 has 17 residues. Trimming cost V 1 base and J 5 bases, with 18 bases left between them. The germline V gene has CDR1 LGHDT and CDR2 YNNKEL (reference sequence). CDR3 coding DNA: TGTGCCAGCAGCCAAGTCCGGACAGACACTTCCCACAATGAGCAGTTCTTC. Encoded protein: CASSQVRTDTSHNEQFF.

This clonotype was detected ten times or more. The J gene is TRBJ2-3, the V gene TRBV3-1, with D perhaps TRBD2 (6 bases). The V and J ends lost 1 base and 4 bases respectively, with 12 bases between them. CDR1 LGHDT and CDR2 YNNKEL come from the germline V gene (reference sequence). The CDR3 loop spans 15 amino acids. CDR3 in amino acids: CASSQVGGSSDTQYF. In DNA form, the CDR3 reads TGTGCCAGCAGCCAAGTGGGAGGTTCTTCAGATACGCAGTATTTT.

This clonotype has a handful of counts. J is TRBJ1-5 and V is TRBV5-1; TRBD1 aligns across 8 bases. J was trimmed by 4 bases and V by 4 bases; bases with no gene match: 4. The CDR3 has 14 amino acids. Germline V gene lookup returns CDR1 SGHRS and CDR2 YFSETQ. CDR3 sequence reads: CASSPRTGNQPQHF. The CDR3, as DNA: TGCGCCAGCAGCCCACGGACAGGGAATCAGCCCCAGCATTTT.

The sample holds one count of this clonotype. This rearrangement joins TRBV9 to TRBJ2-3; 8 positions agree with TRBD2. Germline assignment: CDR1 SGDLS and CDR2 YYNGEE. The CDR3 consists of 18 residues. V lost 4 bases to trimming and J lost 2 bases; unmatched junction nucleotides: 15. This CDR3 reads CASSLSEGSGSITDTQYF. CDR3 nucleotides: TGTGCCAGCAGCCTCTCAGAGGGGAGCGGGAGCATCACAGATACGCAGTATTTT.

This clonotype was seen once. The junction and the germline gene differ at one end; a read error may be behind it. This chain links TRBV5-1 with TRBJ2-7; 8 bases are shared with TRBD1. The CDR3 extends over 15 amino acids. The germline V gene encodes CDR1 SGHRS and CDR2 YFSETQ. The CDR3 spells CASSPKLRTGNEQYF. The CDR3 DNA reads TGTGCCAGCAGCCCCAAACTGAGGACAGGGAACGAGCAGTACTTC. The whole variable domain, filled in from reference TRBV5-1 and TRBJ2-7, reads KAGVTQTPRYLIKTRGQQVTLSCSPISGHRSVSWYQQTPGQGLQFLFEYFSETQRNKGNFPGRFSGRQFSNSRSEMNVSTLELGDSALYLCASSPKLRTGNEQYFGPGTRLTVT.

In its sample, this clonotype was seen a few times. This chain uses TRBV20-1 with TRBJ2-7, with D unclear. The germline gives CDR1 DFQATT, CDR2 SNEGSKA (reference sequence). The ends were cut back, 3 bases at V and 3 bases at J, with 9 bases in the middle. CDR3 length equals 12 residues. CDR3 bases: TGCAGTGCTAGTTGGAGCGTCTACGAGCAGTACTTC. Encoded protein: CSASWSVYEQYF.

This clonotype was recorded many times. A read error may be the cause here, since a much bigger clone is one base away. The rearrangement links TRBV6-1 to TRBJ2-1; D is unresolved. V was clipped by 3 bases and J by 8 bases, with 2 bases between them. The CDR3 totals 10 residues. In germline, CDR1 is MNHNS, CDR2 SASEGT. CDR3: CASSEYEQFF. In DNA, the CDR3 is TGTGCCAGCAGTGAGTATGAGCAGTTCTTC.

The V gene is TRBV5-6, the J gene TRBJ1-2; no clear D. The CDR3 runs 15 residues. Trimming took off 3 bases at V and 3 bases at J, with 15 bases between the two ends. Germline V gene sequence: CDR1 SGHDT, CDR2 YYEEEE. CDR3 in DNA: TGTGCCAGCAGCTCAGTACGGGCTCTCTACTATGGCTACACCTTC. Translation gives CASSSVRALYYGYTF.

Concerning this clonotype itself: This may be a read error, as it is one base from a much larger clone. The rearrangement joins TRBV6-2 or TRBV6-3 to TRBJ2-2; no clear D gene. Germline-derived CDR1 and CDR2 are MNHEY and SVGEGT. The CDR3 has 16 residues. The CDR3 is CASSLLTSTNAGELFF. The CDR3 region has the DNA TGTGCCAGCAGTTTACTTACATCTACGAACGCCGGGGAGCTGTTTTTT.

This CDR3 is CASSRRQGFATNEKLFF. The CDR3, as DNA: TGTGCCAGCAGCCGGAGACAGGGGTTTGCAACTAATGAAAAACTGTTTTTT. The V call is TRBV7-8, the J call TRBJ1-4; 8 bases line up with TRBD1. The CDR3 extends over 17 amino acids. The ends lost 5 bases at V and 0 bases at J; junction bases unmatched: 8. Germline-derived CDR1 and CDR2 are SGHVS and FQNEAQ. Drawing the rest from reference TRBV7-8 and TRBJ1-4, the complete variable domain is GAGVSQSPRYKVAKRGQDVALRCDPISGHVSLFWYQQALGQGPEFLTYFQNEAQLDKSGLPSDRFFAERPEGSVSTLKIQRTQQEDSAVYLCASSRRQGFATNEKLFFGSGTQLSVL.

By its share, this clonotype is medium-sized. The chain has TRBV5-1 and TRBJ2-3, with 10 bases matching TRBD2. Per germline, CDR1 SGHRS and CDR2 YFSETQ. The CDR3 is made up of 18 amino acids. Trimming at V came to 2 bases and at J to 3 bases, leaving 12 bases not matched to a gene. The CDR3 loop reads CASSFFLSGRALTDTQYF. The CDR3, as DNA: TGCGCCAGCAGCTTTTTTCTGAGCGGGAGGGCCCTGACAGATACGCAGTATTTT. Looking up the rest from reference TRBV5-1 and TRBJ2-3 gives the full variable domain: KAGVTQTPRYLIKTRGQQVTLSCSPISGHRSVSWYQQTPGQGLQFLFEYFSETQRNKGNFPGRFSGRQFSNSRSEMNVSTLELGDSALYLCASSFFLSGRALTDTQYFGPGTRLTVL.

This clonotype was counted many times. The chain joins TRBV28 to TRBJ2-7; D call uncertain. CDR3 length: 12 amino acids. In germline, CDR1 is MDHEN, CDR2 SYDVKM. V was clipped by 5 bases and J by 2 bases, with 7 bases between them. The CDR3 is CASSATTYEQYF. In nucleotides, the CDR3 is TGTGCCAGCAGTGCAACCACCTACGAGCAGTACTTC.

This clonotype appeared many times. The chain is built from TRBV5-1 and TRBJ2-2, with a tentative D call TRBD1 (6 bases). V lost 5 bases to trimming and J lost 1 base, with 9 bases between them. CDR3 length equals 14 residues. From germline, CDR1 is SGHRS and CDR2 YFSETQ. This CDR3 is CASRGHLNTGELFF. The CDR3 DNA sequence: TGCGCCAGCAGGGGACATCTGAACACCGGGGAGCTGTTTTTT.

The table lists this clonotype with many counts. The V and J genes are TRBV28 and TRBJ2-3; D is uncertain. The CDR3 spans 17 residues. Germline-derived CDR1 and CDR2 are MDHEN and SYDVKM. The ends were cut back, 5 bases at V and 1 base at J, with 19 bases in the middle. The chain's CDR3 is CASSPFVSVLGTDTQYF. The CDR3 bases are TGTGCCAGCAGTCCCTTCGTTTCAGTTTTGGGCACAGATACGCAGTATTTT. Full variable domain (missing parts from reference TRBV28 and TRBJ2-3): DVKVTQSSRYLVKRTGEKVFLECVQDMDHENMFWYRQDPGLGLRLIYFSYDVKMKEKGDIPEGYSVSREKKERFSLILESASTNQTSMYLCASSPFVSVLGTDTQYFGPGTRLTVL.